This TCR beta chain stems from a study of blood T cell repertoires in COVID-19. As for the study in general: From the United States, Italy and Spain came samples of acute and convalescent COVID-19. From T cells, B-cell-depleted T cells, or PBMCs came the material, which was cDNA or gDNA.

Per the original methods: It was from reference gene primer amplification that nucleated cell counts were estimated. The table came from immunoSEQ multiplex PCR; TCRdb's copy has only in-frame clones and leaves some out. V and J calls plus clone size are reproduced from that table; the DNA served to infer D and trimming. The sample shows some 80,000 clones, around 81% of them seen only once. Only one count was recorded for this clone. Trimming shortened V by 6 bases and J by 2 bases, and 11 bases separated the two germline ends. Germline values: CDR1 MDHEN, CDR2 SYDVKM. The CDR3 spans 14 residues. Material for sequencing was peripheral blood. J is TRBJ1-5 and V is TRBV28; D might be TRBD1 (5 bases). The clonotype was recovered from a man older than 75 with acute or convalescent COVID-19. In nucleotides, the CDR3 is TGTGCCAGCAGGTGGGGGGGAGGCAATCAGCCCCAGCATTTT. Its translation is CASRWGGGNQPQHF.